This TCR beta chain was profiled in a study of blood T cells in healthy people across ages (dated by TCRdb to about 2015). Regarding the complete study: In model experiments, template switching captured roughly one uniquely barcoded TCR beta cDNA molecule for every two T cells. Donors of different ages were randomly distributed across sequencing lanes to avoid experimental bias. Using the same blood draw, the study looked at two additional independent replicas of 1 million unique cDNA reads for two donors, one aged 18 to 30 and the other aged 80 or older. Age-related changes in TCR beta repertoire diversity were measured in the study by deep sequencing normalized with unique cDNA molecular identifiers. Donors were grouped into four age groups: young (average roughly 15 years), middle-aged (about 38), aged (approximately 67) and long-lived (about 89).

Paper-wide results and their limitations: As age increased, observed TCR beta diversity per million T cells dropped in a roughly linear way, and a significant reduction was already evident by age 40. The percentage of naive T cells measured by flow cytometry correlated strongly with observed TCR beta diversity. Estimates of total diversity based on one million sequenced T cells were regarded as lower bounds and as underestimates. The long-lived group showed more naive CD4+ T cells, fewer expanded clones and increased TCR diversity than the aged group, suggesting age selection. Because donor CMV infection status was unknown, age-related changes in expanded clonotypes were potentially confounded. Because profiling used bulk unsorted PBMCs, naive and antigen-experienced compartments could not be compared conclusively.

On this clonotype itself: Its cognate antigen has yet to be identified. No quality values exist for individual bases; no much larger clone is one base distant.

Library preparation was by 5' RACE. The run used an Illumina HiSeq 2500. The second PCR ran for about 7 to 11 cycles and used a J-beta primer mix along with a sample-barcoded 5' primer. Each TCR beta cDNA molecule received a unique molecular identifier from a template-switch 5' adaptor carrying 12 random nucleotides. Each sample yielded at least 3 million CDR3-containing paired-end reads. First-strand cDNA synthesis was performed from all RNA using the Mint cDNA synthesis kit, with priming by a TRBC-specific oligonucleotide. Following uracil-DNA glycosylase treatment, a first 18-cycle PCR with universal primers M1SS and BC2_uni_R was performed on all cDNA. As for the original processing: For normalization, 1 million high-quality reads were randomly selected from each sample, with every read carrying a distinct molecular identifier. Instead of being binned into consensus sequences, reads that shared molecular identifiers were thrown out. MiTCR, with a Q25 quality threshold and the strictest error-elimination algorithm, was used for CDR3 identification, clonotype clustering and error correction. Lower-bound total TCR beta diversity was estimated with a nonparametric unseen species model using Euler transformation. TCRdb itself trimmed the public reads at Q25 with fastp, ran MiXCR and retained productive beta chains. Rows are combined by CDR3 protein, so each entry shows the most common genes and DNA. The V and J calls, along with clone size, are taken from TCRdb and not from the paper's own processing. In all, the sample holds about 400,000 distinct CDR3 sequences, and 45% to 65% of those were seen once. The biggest ten clones account for 45% to 60% of the sample.

Donors were under 40 systemically healthy Caucasian individuals from Russia aged roughly 6 to 100 years. Each donor gave around 9 milliliters of peripheral blood, collected into EDTA-treated Vacutainer tubes. Ficoll-Paque density-gradient centrifugation was used to isolate PBMCs, with at least 6.5 million per sample. Trizol reagent was used to extract total RNA from PBMCs, with at least 5 micrograms per sample. Naive CD45RAhigh/CD27high T cell percentages were measured by flow cytometry on a PBMC aliquot from every donor. Per the germline V gene (reference sequence), DFQATT is the CDR1 and SNEGSKA is the CDR2. V is cut back by 5 bases and J by 5 bases, with 4 bases in the junction unmatched. There are 13 amino acids in the CDR3, from cysteine to phenylalanine inclusive. Of the read, only the CDR3 DNA is kept; its 39 bases are in frame from base 1.

Recombination connected TRBV20-1 to TRBJ2-5; TRBD1 lines up with 11 middle nucleotides. The sequenced sample was blood. The clonotype comes from a man in his sixties in good health. The CDR3 has the sequence CSARTGGWETQYF. The sequenced DNA is TGCAGTGCTCGGACAGGGGGCTGGGAGACCCAGTACTTC.